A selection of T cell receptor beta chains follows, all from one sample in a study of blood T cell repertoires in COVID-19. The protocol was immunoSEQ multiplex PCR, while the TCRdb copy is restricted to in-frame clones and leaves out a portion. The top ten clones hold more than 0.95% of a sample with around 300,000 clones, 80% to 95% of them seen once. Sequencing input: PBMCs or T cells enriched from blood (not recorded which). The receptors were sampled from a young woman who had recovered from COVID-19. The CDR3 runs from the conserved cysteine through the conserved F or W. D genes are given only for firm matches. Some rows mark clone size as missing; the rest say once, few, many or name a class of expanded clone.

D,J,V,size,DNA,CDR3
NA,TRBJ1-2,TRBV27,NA,TGTGCCAGCAGTTTAAAGCCGGGACGGGAGTTCTATGGCTACACCTTC,CASSLKPGREFYGYTF
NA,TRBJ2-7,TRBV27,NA,TGTGCCAGCACTACGACAGAACCCACTGGGATCTACGAGCAGTACTTC,CASTTTEPTGIYEQYF
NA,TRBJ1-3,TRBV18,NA,TGTGCCAGCTCGCCTACAGGGAGCCCTGGAAACACCATATATTTT,CASSPTGSPGNTIYF
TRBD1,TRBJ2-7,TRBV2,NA,TGTGCCAGCAGTGTCTGGACAGGGTCCTACGAGCAGTACTTC,CASSVWTGSYEQYF
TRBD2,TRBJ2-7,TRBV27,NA,TGTGCCAGCAGGCCGGGACTAGCGGGTTACGAGCAGTACTTC,CASRPGLAGYEQYF
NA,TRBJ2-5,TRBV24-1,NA,TGTGCCACCAGTGAGCCCGGGGTCGGCCAGCTCTACCAAGAGACCCAGTACTTC,CATSEPGVGQLYQETQYF
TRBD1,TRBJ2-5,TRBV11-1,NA,TGTGCCAGCAGTGCCGGGACAGGGCATCGGACCCAGTACTTC,CASSAGTGHRTQYF
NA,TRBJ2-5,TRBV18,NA,TGTGCCAGCTCACTCCAGTACCAAGAGACCCAGTACTTC,CASSLQYQETQYF
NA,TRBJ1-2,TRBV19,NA,TGTGCCAGTAGCTCATTCCAGGGTCCTAACTATGGCTACACCTTC,CASSSFQGPNYGYTF
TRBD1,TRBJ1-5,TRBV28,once,TGTGCCAGCAGTTTCCCTTTGTTTACAGGGGGAGATAGCAATCAGCCCCAGCATTTT,CASSFPLFTGGDSNQPQHF
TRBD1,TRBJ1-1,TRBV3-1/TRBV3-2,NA,TGTGCCAGCAGCCGGACAGGGAACACTGAAGCTTTCTTT,CASSRTGNTEAFF
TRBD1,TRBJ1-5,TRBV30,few,TGTGCCTGGAGTGTCGGGACAGGGGGCCAGCCCCAGCATTTT,CAWSVGTGGQPQHF
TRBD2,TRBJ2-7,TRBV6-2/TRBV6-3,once,TGTGCCAGCAGTTACCCCATCGTGGGGACTACGTTCTACGAGCAGTACTTC,CASSYPIVGTTFYEQYF
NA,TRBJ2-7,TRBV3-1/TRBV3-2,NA,TGTGCCAGCAGCCAAGAGGGCGGGCGTCGCTCCTACGAGCAGTACTTC,CASSQEGGRRSYEQYF
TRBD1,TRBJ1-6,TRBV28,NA,TGTGCCAGCAGGACAGGGACAGGGAATACCTCACCCCTCCACTTT,CASRTGTGNTSPLHF
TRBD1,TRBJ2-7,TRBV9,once,TGTGCCAGCAGCGGAGGGGAAGAGGGACAGGGAAACGAGCAGTACTTC,CASSGGEEGQGNEQYF
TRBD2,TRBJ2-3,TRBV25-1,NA,TGTGCCAGCAGTCTACTAGCGGGAGGGTACACAGATACGCAGTATTTT,CASSLLAGGYTDTQYF
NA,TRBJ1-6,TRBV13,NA,TGTGCCAGCAGCCCCTCCGGGGGAACCCTCTATAATTCACCCCTCCACTTT,CASSPSGGTLYNSPLHF
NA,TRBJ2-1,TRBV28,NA,TGTGCCAGCAGTTTATCTCTAGAGCAGTTCTTC,CASSLSLEQFF
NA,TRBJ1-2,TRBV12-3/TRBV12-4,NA,TGTGCCAGCAGTTTAGGACAGAACTATGGCTACACCTTC,CASSLGQNYGYTF
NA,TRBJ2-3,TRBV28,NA,TGTGCCAGCAGCCGCGGTGGCACAGATACGCAGTATTTT,CASSRGGTDTQYF
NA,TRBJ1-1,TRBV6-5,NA,TGTGCCAGCAGTTACTCGAGGGTTTATGACACTGAAGCTTTCTTT,CASSYSRVYDTEAFF
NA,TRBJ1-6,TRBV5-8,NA,TGTGCCAGCAGCTTGGCCCATTTGGGAGATTCACCCCTCCACTTT,CASSLAHLGDSPLHF
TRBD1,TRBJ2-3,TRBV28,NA,TGTGCCAGCAGTTTATCGGGGACAGCCCAAAGTACAGATACGCAGTATTTT,CASSLSGTAQSTDTQYF
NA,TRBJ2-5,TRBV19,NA,TGTGCCAGTAGTATCTATCTAGAGTCAGAGACCCAGTACTTC,CASSIYLESETQYF
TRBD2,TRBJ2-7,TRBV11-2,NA,TGTGCCAGCAGCCGAACCGGGACTAGCGTAAGCTCCTACGAGCAGTACTTC,CASSRTGTSVSSYEQYF
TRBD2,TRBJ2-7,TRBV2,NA,TGTGCCAGCAGATCACTAGCGGCTAACGATCGGGACGAGCAGTACTTC,CASRSLAANDRDEQYF
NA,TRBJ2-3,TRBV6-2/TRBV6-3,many,TGTGCCAGCAGTTCCACTGACACAGATACGCAGTATTTT,CASSSTDTDTQYF
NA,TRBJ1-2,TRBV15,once,TGTGCCACCAGCAGATACGGGGTTGTGGATGGCTACACCTTC,CATSRYGVVDGYTF
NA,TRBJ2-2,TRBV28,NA,TGTGCCAGCAGAAATGACAGATTTAACACCGGGGAGCTGTTTTTT,CASRNDRFNTGELFF
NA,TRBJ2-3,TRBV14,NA,TGTGCCAGCAGCCCCCGCGGCTCAGATACGCAGTATTTT,CASSPRGSDTQYF
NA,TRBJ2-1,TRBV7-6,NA,TGTGCCAGCAGCCAACGGCCTGTCGGGAATGAGCAGTTCTTC,CASSQRPVGNEQFF
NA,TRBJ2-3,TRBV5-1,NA,TGCGCCAGCAGCTTCAGCAGAGCGGATAGCACAGATACGCAGTATTTT,CASSFSRADSTDTQYF
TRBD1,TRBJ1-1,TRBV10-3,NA,TGTGCCATCAGTCCCGGGGACAGGGGGATCGGAGCTTTCTTT,CAISPGDRGIGAFF
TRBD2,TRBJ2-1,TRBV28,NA,TGTGCCACCTCACTCTCGGGACTAGCGAGAGACAATGAGCAGTTCTTC,CATSLSGLARDNEQFF
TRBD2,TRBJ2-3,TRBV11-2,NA,TGTGCCAGCAGTTACACTAGCGGGAGGACAGATACGCAGTATTTT,CASSYTSGRTDTQYF
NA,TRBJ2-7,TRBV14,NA,TGTGCCAGCAGCCAAGCACGGGGCTACGAGCAGTACTTC,CASSQARGYEQYF
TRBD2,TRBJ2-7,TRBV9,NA,TGTGCCAGCAGCGTTAGCGGGCTGAGCTCCTACGAGCAGTACTTC,CASSVSGLSSYEQYF
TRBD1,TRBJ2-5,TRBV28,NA,TGTGCCAGCAGAAGACAGGGGACGAAGACCCAGTACTTC,CASRRQGTKTQYF
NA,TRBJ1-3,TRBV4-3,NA,TGCGCCAGCAGCCAAGCCCCTTTGTCGGGAAACACCATATATTTT,CASSQAPLSGNTIYF
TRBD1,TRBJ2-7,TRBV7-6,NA,TGTGCCAGCAGCTTAGCCCAGGGGGCACGGGAGCAGTACTTC,CASSLAQGAREQYF
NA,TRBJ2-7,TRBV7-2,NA,TGTGCCAGCAGCTTAGAGAGTCAGGGCAGCTCCTACGAGCAGTACTTC,CASSLESQGSSYEQYF
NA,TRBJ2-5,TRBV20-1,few,TGCAGTGCTAGTAGGGCCCAGGGGTTCGGGGAGACCCAGTACTTC,CSASRAQGFGETQYF